The source of this TCR beta chain is a study of CXCR3-negative and CXCR3-positive naive CD8 T cells. Study results and caveats: Naive cells with CXCR3 showed TRB CDR3s that were more hydrophobic than those in CXCR3-negative naive cells.

This CDR3 has 14 amino acids. On this clonotype: Its antigen is still unknown.

Sorting was done in triplicate for each CD8+ T cell subset (about 320,000 cells each). CD45RO-CCR7+CD27+CD95- expression identified naive CD8+ T cells. UMI labels and 5' RACE were used to prepare the TRB cDNA libraries. TCRdb re-called the 5' RACE reads; one entry per CDR3 protein, DNA not given. This sample's table reports under 150,000 distinct CDR3 sequences. V usage is TRBV12-3 or TRBV12-4 and J usage is TRBJ2-1; without DNA, the TCRdb call of TRBD1 cannot be checked. Sequences were obtained from naive CXCR3+ CD8+ T cells from blood. Subset: CD45RO-CCR7+CD27+CD95- naive CD8+ T cells expressing CXCR3 (TNR3+). The TCR comes from a human donor in good health. Some clones in this sample may be carry-over from other donors' samples. CDR3: CASSFPGVGNEQFF.